This section outlines one TCR beta chain sequence together with its context. The source of the sample is a study of blood T cell repertoires in COVID-19. The CDR3 is 15 residues long. Germline-derived CDR1 and CDR2 are SNHLY and FYNNEI. The V end was cut by 7 bases, the J end by 8 bases, with 21 bases between. Per the original data handling: Counts of nucleated cells, estimated from reference gene primer amplification, were obtained. TCRdb's copy holds only in-frame clones and misses some; the assay was immunoSEQ multiplex PCR. The V and J calls and clone size come from that table; D and trimming were worked out from the DNA. The table includes about 310,000 clones, 89% detected once.

This chain links TRBV2 with TRBJ2-1; tentatively, D is TRBD1 (5 bases). The TCR sequence derives from a man aged 55 to 69 who had recovered from COVID-19. Sequencing was done on a sample of PBMCs or T cells enriched from blood (not recorded which). The CDR3 region is CASTPGAGPIDEQFF. CDR3 nucleotide sequence: TGTGCCAGCACCCCTGGGGCAGGACCTATTGATGAGCAGTTCTTC.